The clone carrying this T cell receptor beta chain was picked up a small number of times. These data are taken from a study of patients and donors after allogeneic stem cell transplantation. TCRdb recomputed calls from the RT-PCR reads with MiXCR, one row per CDR3 protein. Among around 82,000 distinct CDR3 sequences listed, 4% to 5% were seen once. The CDR3 extends over 16 amino acids. Germline V gene lookup returns CDR1 KGHSH and CDR2 LQKENI. The J segment lost 2 bases and the V segment lost 5 bases, leaving 2 bases of the junction unmatched. V is TRBV18 and J is TRBJ2-2, with 13 bases identical to TRBD2. Specimen: blood, either unsorted or a sorted T cell fraction (not recorded which). This TCR was recovered from a human donor who was either an allogeneic HSCT recipient or a stem cell or donor lymphocyte infusion donor (not recorded which). It is not recorded whose cells these are; they may come from a transplant donor. The CDR3 DNA sequence: TGTGCCAGCTCAGCGGGACTAGCGGGAAACACCGGGGAGCTGTTTTTT. The encoded protein is CASSAGLAGNTGELFF. The variable domain in full, completed from reference TRBV18 and TRBJ2-2, reads NAGVMQNPRHLVRRRGQEARLRCSPMKGHSHVYWYRQLPEEGLKFMVYLQKENIIDESGMPKERFSAEFPKEGPSILRIQQVVRGDSAAYFCASSAGLAGNTGELFFGEGSRLTVL.